The clone carrying this TCR beta chain came up many times. No antigen is known for it. The CDR3 contains 14 residues. In germline, CDR1 is DFQATT, CDR2 SNEGSKA (reference sequence). Germline trimming cut 2 bases from V and 5 bases from J; bases unmatched to any gene: 3. This sample was included in a study of CD8 T cells in ankylosing spondylitis. Molecular-barcoded quantitative 5'-RACE produced these TCR beta libraries. TCRdb used MiXCR to reprocess the 5' RACE reads, holding one entry per CDR3 protein. The table records about 500,000 distinct CDR3 sequences, roughly 5.3% of them present only once. General study points: Within peripheral blood, clones linked to disease were CD8+ and relatively rare. Disease-associated clones were reportedly significantly overrepresented in matched ankylosing spondylitis synovial fluid. Among TCR beta sequences, a motif of eight highly homologous variants appeared characteristic of ankylosing spondylitis blood.

The sample was blood, either unsorted or a sorted T cell fraction (not recorded which). This TCR was sampled from a male donor with ankylosing spondylitis. J is TRBJ1-5 and V is TRBV20-1; TRBD1 matches at 10 bases. The chain's CDR3 is CSARSGTGDQPQHF. The CDR3 coding sequence is TGCAGTGCTAGATCCGGGACAGGGGATCAGCCCCAGCATTTT.